Below are 2 T cell receptor beta chains sequenced from a single sample in a study of identical twins' blood T cells. TCRdb recomputed calls from the 5' RACE reads with MiXCR, one row per CDR3 protein. The sample includes 350,000 to 400,000 distinct CDR3 sequences, roughly 27% of them seen just once. Material for sequencing was PBMCs. The receptors here all came from a woman aged 18-55 years in good health.

This clonotype was detected a few times. CDR3 in DNA: TGCGCCAGCAGCCAAGATAGGAGGAGCTCCTACAATGAGCAGTTCTTC. It is translated as CASSQDRRSSYNEQFF. The gene calls are TRBV4-3 and TRBJ2-1; the D gene is possibly TRBD2 (5 bases). Germline V gene lookup returns CDR1 LGHNA and CDR2 YSLEER. This CDR3 spans 16 amino acids. Trimming took 0 bases from V and 0 from J, leaving 9 bases between them.

In this sample, this clonotype turned up once. The chain couples TRBV5-1 to TRBJ2-2; TRBD1 aligns across 8 bases. This CDR3 has 15 amino acids. CDR1 SGHRS and CDR2 YFSETQ come from the germline V gene. Unmatched junction bases numbered 10, after V lost 5 bases and J lost 7 bases. As DNA, the CDR3 is TGCGCCAGCAGATTCGTATCAGGGGGCGGCGGGGAGCTGTTTTTT. Protein: CASRFVSGGGGELFF. Full variable domain (remainder filled in from reference TRBV5-1 and TRBJ2-2): KAGVTQTPRYLIKTRGQQVTLSCSPISGHRSVSWYQQTPGQGLQFLFEYFSETQRNKGNFPGRFSGRQFSNSRSEMNVSTLELGDSALYLCASRFVSGGGGELFFGEGSRLTVL.